This paragraph covers one T cell receptor beta chain sequence. PCR was performed a second time for about 7 to 11 cycles using a sample-barcoded 5' primer and a J-beta primer mix. TCRdb passed the 5' RACE reads through MiXCR, listing each CDR3 protein once. The sample holds about 670,000 distinct CDR3 sequences, roughly half seen once. Per the germline V gene, CDR1 is MGHDK and CDR2 is SYGVNS. CDR3 length equals 14 residues. The ends were cut back, 1 base at V and 7 bases at J, with 11 bases in the middle. This specimen comes from a study of blood T cells in healthy people across ages. The sequence derives from a woman over 75 in good health. What was sequenced was blood. V and J are TRBV25-1 and TRBJ1-3; D is unclear. CDR3 DNA sequence: TGTGCCAGCAGTGAATCAGATCTAAGGAACACCATATATTTT. Encoded protein: CASSESDLRNTIYF.